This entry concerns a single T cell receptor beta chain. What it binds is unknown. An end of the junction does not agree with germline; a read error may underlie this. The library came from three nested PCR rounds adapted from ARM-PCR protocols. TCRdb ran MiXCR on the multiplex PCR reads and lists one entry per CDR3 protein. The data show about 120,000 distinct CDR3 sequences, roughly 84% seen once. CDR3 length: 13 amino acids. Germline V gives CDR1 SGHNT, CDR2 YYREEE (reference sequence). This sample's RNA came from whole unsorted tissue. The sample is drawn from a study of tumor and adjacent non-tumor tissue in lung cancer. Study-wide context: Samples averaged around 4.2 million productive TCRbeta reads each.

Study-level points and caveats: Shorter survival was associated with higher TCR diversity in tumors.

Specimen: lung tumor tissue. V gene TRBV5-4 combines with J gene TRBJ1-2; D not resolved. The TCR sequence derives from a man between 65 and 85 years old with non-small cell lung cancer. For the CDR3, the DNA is TGTGCCGGCAGGTTAGACGTTAACTATGGCTACACCTTC. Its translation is CAGRLDVNYGYTF.